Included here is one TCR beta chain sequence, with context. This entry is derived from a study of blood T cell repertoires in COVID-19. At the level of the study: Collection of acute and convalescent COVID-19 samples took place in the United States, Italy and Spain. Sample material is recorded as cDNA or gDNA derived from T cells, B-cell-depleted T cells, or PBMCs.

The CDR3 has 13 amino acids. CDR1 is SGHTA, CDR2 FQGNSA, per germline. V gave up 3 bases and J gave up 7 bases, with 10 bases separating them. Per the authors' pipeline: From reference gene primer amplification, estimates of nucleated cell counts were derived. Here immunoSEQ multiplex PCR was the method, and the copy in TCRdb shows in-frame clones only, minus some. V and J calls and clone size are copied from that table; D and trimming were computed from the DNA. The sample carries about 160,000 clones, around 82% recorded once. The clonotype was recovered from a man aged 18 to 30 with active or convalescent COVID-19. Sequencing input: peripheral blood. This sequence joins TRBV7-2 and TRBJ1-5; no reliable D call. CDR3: CASSLERVQPQHF. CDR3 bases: TGTGCCAGCAGCTTGGAGAGAGTGCAGCCCCAGCATTTT. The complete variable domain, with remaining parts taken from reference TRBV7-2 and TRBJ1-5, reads GAGVSQSPSNKVTEKGKDVELRCDPISGHTALYWYRQSLGQGLEFLIYFQGNSAPDKSGLPSDRFSAERTGGSVSTLTIQRTQQEDSAVYLCASSLERVQPQHFGDGTRLSIL.